The source of this T cell receptor (beta chain) is a study of blood T cell repertoires in COVID-19. Background on the study: Samples came from the United States, Italy and Spain, spanning acute and convalescent COVID-19. PBMCs, B-cell-depleted T cells, or T cells provided the cDNA or gDNA that made up the material.

Assay used: immunoSEQ multiplex PCR; TCRdb lists only in-frame clones, some missing. The sample shows 93,000 or so clones, 87% of them seen only once. This clone was found a few times. The ends were cut back, 9 bases at V and 1 base at J, with 19 bases in the middle. The CDR3 is 16 amino acids. Germline V gene lookup returns CDR1 LNHDA and CDR2 SQIVND (reference sequence). V and J are TRBV19 and TRBJ2-1; D possibly corresponds to TRBD2 (5 bases). Sequencing was done on a sample of peripheral blood. This receptor was identified in a human donor in a cohort sampled during active COVID-19. The CDR3 DNA follows: TGTGCCAGCGCCGGACTTACTGAAACATCCTACAATGAGCAGTTCTTC. Its translation is CASAGLTETSYNEQFF.